This paragraph reports one TCR beta chain. Its cognate antigen is unknown. This entry is derived from a study of vaccination effects on CD4 cells after COVID-19. After expansion with viral peptide pools in the ViraFEST assay, antigen-specific CD4+ T cells were sequenced. Upon completion of roughly ten days in culture, CD4+ T cells were isolated. In the vaccine recipients, nucleocapsid antibodies were negative and there was no prior SARS-CoV-2 infection. The researchers cultured approximately 2 million PBMC per well with about 10 IU/ml IL-2 and roughly 9.2 ug/ml peptides. IL-2 medium supplanted half the medium on days 3 and 7. The table came from immunoSEQ multiplex PCR; TCRdb's copy has only in-frame clones and leaves some out. The data contain about 38,000 clones, around 67% of them singletons. Study observations and caveats: Relatively few convalescent patients took part in the study, which had no early post-infection timepoints.

This receptor was identified in a human donor who received a COVID-19 vaccine. The sequences come from CD4+ T cells from PBMCs cultured with SARS-CoV-2 spike peptides, collected before COVID-19 vaccination.

The CDR3 is CASSPGPWEAFF. The DNA of the CDR3 is TGTGCCAGTAGTCCGGGACCCTGGGAAGCTTTCTTT. This chain connects TRBV19 to TRBJ1-1; D is possibly TRBD1 (5 bases). The germline V gene encodes CDR1 LNHDA and CDR2 SQIVND (reference sequence). The V end was cut by 5 bases, the J end by 8 bases, with 12 bases between. This CDR3 region has 12 residues.